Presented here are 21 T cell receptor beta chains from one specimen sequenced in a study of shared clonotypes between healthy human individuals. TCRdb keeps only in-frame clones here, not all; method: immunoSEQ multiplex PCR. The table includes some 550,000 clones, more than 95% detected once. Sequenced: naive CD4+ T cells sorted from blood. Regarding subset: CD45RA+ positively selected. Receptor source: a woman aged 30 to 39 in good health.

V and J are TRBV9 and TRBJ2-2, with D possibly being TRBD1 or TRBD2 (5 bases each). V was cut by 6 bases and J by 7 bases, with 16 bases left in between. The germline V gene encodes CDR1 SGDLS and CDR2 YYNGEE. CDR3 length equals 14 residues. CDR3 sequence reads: CASTKVEGYGELFF. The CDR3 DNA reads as TGTGCCAGCACCAAGGTAGAGGGGTACGGGGAGCTGTTTTTT. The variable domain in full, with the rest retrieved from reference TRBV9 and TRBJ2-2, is DSGVTQTPKHLITATGQRVTLRCSPRSGDLSVYWYQQSLDQGLQFLIQYYNGEERAKGNILERFSAQQFPDLHSELNLSSLELGDSALYFCASTKVEGYGELFFGEGSRLTVL.

DNA of the CDR3: TGTGCCAGCAGCCAAGCAGGGGAGGACACCATATATTTT. Its translation is CASSQAGEDTIYF. The gene calls are TRBV4-2 and TRBJ1-3; a possible D gene is TRBD1 (6 bases). V lost 1 base, J lost 8 bases, and 9 bases lay in between. The germline V gene has CDR1 LGHNA and CDR2 YNFKEQ. The CDR3 length is 13 residues.

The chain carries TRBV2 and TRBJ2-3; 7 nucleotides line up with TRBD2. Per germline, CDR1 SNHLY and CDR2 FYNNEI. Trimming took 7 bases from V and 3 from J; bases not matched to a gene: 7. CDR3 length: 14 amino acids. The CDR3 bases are TGTGCCAGCAAGGAGCTAGCGGATACAGATACGCAGTATTTT. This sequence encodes CASKELADTDTQYF.

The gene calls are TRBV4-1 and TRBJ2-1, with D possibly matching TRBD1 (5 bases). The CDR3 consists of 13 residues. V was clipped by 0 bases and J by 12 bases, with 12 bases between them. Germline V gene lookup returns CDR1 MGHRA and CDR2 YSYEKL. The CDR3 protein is CASSQDTSTGQFF. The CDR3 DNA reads TGCGCCAGCAGCCAAGATACCAGCACAGGGCAGTTCTTC.

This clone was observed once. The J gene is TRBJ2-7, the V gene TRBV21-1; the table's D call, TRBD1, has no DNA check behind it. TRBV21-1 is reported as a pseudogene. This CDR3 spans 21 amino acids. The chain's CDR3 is CASSKNPPSGQGATDIYEQYF. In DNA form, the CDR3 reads TGTGCCAGCAGCAAGAACCCCCCTAGTGGACAGGGGGCTACAGATATCTACGAGCAGTACTTC.

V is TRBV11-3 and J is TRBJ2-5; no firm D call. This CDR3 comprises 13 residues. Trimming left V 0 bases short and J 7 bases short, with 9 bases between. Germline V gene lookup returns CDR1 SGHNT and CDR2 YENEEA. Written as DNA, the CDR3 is TGTGCCAGCAGCTTAGACATCCGAGGGACCCAGTACTTC. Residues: CASSLDIRGTQYF.

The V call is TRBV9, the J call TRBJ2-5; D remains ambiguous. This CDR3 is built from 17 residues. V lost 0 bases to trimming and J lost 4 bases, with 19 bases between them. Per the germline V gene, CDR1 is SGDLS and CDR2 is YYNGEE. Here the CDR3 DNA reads TGTGCCAGCAGCGTAGCTGTGTCAGGAATGGGTAGAGAGACCCAGTACTTC. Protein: CASSVAVSGMGRETQYF.

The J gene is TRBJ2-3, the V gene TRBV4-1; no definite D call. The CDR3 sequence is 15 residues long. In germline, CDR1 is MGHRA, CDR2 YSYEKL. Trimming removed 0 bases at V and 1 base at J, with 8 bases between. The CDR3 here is CASSQEGPGTDTQYF. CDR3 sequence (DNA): TGCGCCAGCAGCCAAGAGGGCCCCGGCACAGATACGCAGTATTTT.

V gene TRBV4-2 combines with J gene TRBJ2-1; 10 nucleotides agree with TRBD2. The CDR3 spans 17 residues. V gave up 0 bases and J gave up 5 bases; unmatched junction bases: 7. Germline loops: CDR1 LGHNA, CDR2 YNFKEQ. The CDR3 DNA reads TGTGCCAGCAGCCAAGATAGCGGACTAGCGGCAAACAATGAGCAGTTCTTC. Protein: CASSQDSGLAANNEQFF.

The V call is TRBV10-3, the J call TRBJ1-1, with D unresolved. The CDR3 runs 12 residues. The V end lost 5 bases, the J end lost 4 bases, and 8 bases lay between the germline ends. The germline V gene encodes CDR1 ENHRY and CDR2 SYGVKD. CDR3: CAISPGSTEAFF. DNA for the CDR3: TGTGCCATCAGTCCAGGTAGCACTGAAGCTTTCTTT.

The chain's CDR3 is CASNLGTGSSGANVLTF. The CDR3 bases are TGTGCCAGCAACCTGGGGACAGGGAGCTCTGGGGCCAACGTCCTGACTTTC. This chain uses TRBV28 with TRBJ2-6, with 9 nucleotides matching TRBD1. J was trimmed by 0 bases and V by 7 bases; bases with no gene match: 7. This CDR3 has 17 residues. Germline lookup yields CDR1 MDHEN and CDR2 SYDVKM.

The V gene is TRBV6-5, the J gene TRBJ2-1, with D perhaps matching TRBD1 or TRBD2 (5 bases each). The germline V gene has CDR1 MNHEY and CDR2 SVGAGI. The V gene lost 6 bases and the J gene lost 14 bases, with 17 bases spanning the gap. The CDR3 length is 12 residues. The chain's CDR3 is CASSNRRGTEFF. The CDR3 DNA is TGTGCCAGCAGCAACAGGAGAGGGACCGAGTTCTTC.

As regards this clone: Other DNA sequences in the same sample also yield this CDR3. The CDR3 sequence is CASSLVAGVGNEQFF. The CDR3 region has the DNA TGTGCCAGCAGCTTAGTAGCGGGAGTAGGGAATGAGCAGTTCTTC. The chain uses TRBV7-9 and TRBJ2-1, with 9 nucleotides matching TRBD2. Germline CDR1 SEHNR, CDR2 FQNEAQ (reference sequence). The length of the CDR3 is 15 residues. The V gene end was trimmed by 1 base and the J gene end by 7 bases; junction bases not matched to a gene: 5.

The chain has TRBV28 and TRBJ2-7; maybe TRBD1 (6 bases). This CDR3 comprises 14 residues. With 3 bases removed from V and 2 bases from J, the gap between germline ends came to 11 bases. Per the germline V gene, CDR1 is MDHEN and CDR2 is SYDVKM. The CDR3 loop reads CASSFSGQTYEQYF. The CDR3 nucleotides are TGTGCCAGCAGTTTCTCCGGACAGACCTACGAGCAGTACTTC.

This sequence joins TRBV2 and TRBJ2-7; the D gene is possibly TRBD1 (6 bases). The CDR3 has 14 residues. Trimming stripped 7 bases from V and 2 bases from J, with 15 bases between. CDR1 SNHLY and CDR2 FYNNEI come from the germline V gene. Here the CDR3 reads CASTFDRQAYEQYF. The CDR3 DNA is TGTGCCAGCACTTTCGATAGACAGGCCTACGAGCAGTACTTC.

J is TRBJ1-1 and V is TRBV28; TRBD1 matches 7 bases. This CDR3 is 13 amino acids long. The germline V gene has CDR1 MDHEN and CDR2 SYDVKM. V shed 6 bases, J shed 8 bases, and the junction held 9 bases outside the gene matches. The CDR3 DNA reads TGTGCCAGCAGGGAACAGGGGACCTCGGAAGCTTTCTTT. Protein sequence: CASREQGTSEAFF.

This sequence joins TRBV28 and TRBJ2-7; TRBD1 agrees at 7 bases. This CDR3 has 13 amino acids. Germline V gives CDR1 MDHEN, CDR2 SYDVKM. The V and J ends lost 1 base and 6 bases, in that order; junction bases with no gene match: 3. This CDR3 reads CASSLSTGVEQYF. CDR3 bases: TGTGCCAGCAGTTTATCCACAGGGGTCGAGCAGTACTTC. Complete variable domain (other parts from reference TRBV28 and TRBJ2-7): DVKVTQSSRYLVKRTGEKVFLECVQDMDHENMFWYRQDPGLGLRLIYFSYDVKMKEKGDIPEGYSVSREKKERFSLILESASTNQTSMYLCASSLSTGVEQYFGPGTRLTVT.

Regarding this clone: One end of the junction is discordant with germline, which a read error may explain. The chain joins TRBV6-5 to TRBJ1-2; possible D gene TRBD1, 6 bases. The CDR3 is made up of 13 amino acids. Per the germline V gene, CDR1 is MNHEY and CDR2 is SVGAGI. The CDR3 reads CAISESTGNGYTF. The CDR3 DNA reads TGTGCCATCAGTGAGTCCACAGGGAATGGCTACACCTTC.

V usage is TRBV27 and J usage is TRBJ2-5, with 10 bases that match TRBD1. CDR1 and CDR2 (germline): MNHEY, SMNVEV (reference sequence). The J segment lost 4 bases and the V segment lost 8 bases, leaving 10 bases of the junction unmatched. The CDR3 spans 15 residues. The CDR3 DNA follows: TGTGCCAGCGGACGACAGGGGGCTGGAGCAGAGACCCAGTACTTC. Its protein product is CASGRQGAGAETQYF.

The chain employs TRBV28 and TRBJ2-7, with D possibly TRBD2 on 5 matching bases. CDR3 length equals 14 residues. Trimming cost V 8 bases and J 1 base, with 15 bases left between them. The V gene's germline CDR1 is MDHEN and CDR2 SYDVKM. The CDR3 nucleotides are TGTGCCAGCGGCCCGGGCGGACTTTCCTACGAGCAGTACTTC. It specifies CASGPGGLSYEQYF.

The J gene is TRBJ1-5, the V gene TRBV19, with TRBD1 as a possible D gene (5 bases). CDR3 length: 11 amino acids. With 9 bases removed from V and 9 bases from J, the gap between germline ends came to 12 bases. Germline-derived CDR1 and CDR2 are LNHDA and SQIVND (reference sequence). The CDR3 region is CARRSGGPQHF. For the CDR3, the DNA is TGTGCCAGACGGAGCGGGGGGCCCCAGCATTTT.